One sample yielded the 24 T cell receptor beta chains listed below, sequenced in a study of T cells in localized non-small cell lung cancer (dated by TCRdb to about 2020). Receptor amplification or capture employed the immunoSEQ multiplex PCR assay. Here the immuneACCESS table is served through TCRdb, limited to in-frame sequences with V and J called. Missing clones are a known gap in these copies; in checked studies unresolved V genes cover under half, and the rest lacks a known reason. Within this sample are tens of thousands of clones, with roughly 77% of them counted one time only. About 15% of the sample is taken by the ten largest. Sequenced here: peripheral blood, sampled before any cancer treatment. These TCRs come from a man between 40 and 70 years old with stage I squamous cell lung carcinoma.

The sample holds one count of this clone. The chain employs TRBV18 and TRBJ2-7; D is possibly TRBD2 (6 bases). Trimming left V 3 bases short and J 3 bases short, with 15 bases between. The CDR3 contains 15 residues. CDR1 and CDR2 (germline): KGHSH, LQKENI. Here the CDR3 reads CASSPARTTYYEQYF. In nucleotides, the CDR3 is TGTGCCAGCTCACCGGCCCGGACTACCTACTACGAGCAGTACTTC.

There are many counts of this clone. The chain employs TRBV6-5 and TRBJ1-5; the D is unclear. With 6 bases removed from V and 8 bases from J, the gap between germline ends came to 14 bases. Germline values: CDR1 MNHEY, CDR2 SVGAGI. CDR3 length: 13 amino acids. CDR3 sequence: CASSPTLSKPQHF. DNA for the CDR3: TGTGCCAGCAGCCCCACCCTTAGTAAGCCCCAGCATTTT.

The chain carries TRBV19 and TRBJ2-2, with D maybe TRBD2 (6 bases). This CDR3 spans 16 amino acids. Trimming pared 5 bases from V and 4 bases from J, leaving 17 bases between. Germline assignment: CDR1 LNHDA and CDR2 SQIVND (reference sequence). CDR3 sequence (DNA): TGTGCCAGTAGTTTCCGACTAGAACGGGTCACCGGGGAGCTGTTTTTT. Translated: CASSFRLERVTGELFF. The full variable domain, its missing parts supplied by reference TRBV19 and TRBJ2-2, is DGGITQSPKYLFRKEGQNVTLSCEQNLNHDAMYWYRQDPGQGLRLIYYSQIVNDFQKGDIAEGYSVSREKKESFPLTVTSAQKNPTAFYLCASSFRLERVTGELFFGEGSRLTVL.

The gene calls are TRBV13 and TRBJ2-5; a weak D match, TRBD2 (6 bases). V lost 4 bases to trimming and J lost 3 bases, with 18 bases between them. This CDR3 region has 16 residues. Germline assignment: CDR1 PRHDT and CDR2 FYEKMQ (reference sequence). As DNA, the CDR3 is TGTGCCAGCAGCTCCTTGCGATATAGCGGCGAAGAGACCCAGTACTTC. It yields the protein CASSSLRYSGEETQYF.

The CDR3 reads CASSFKRGGATDTQYF. CDR3 coding DNA: TGTGCCAGCAGCTTCAAGCGGGGGGGTGCTACAGATACGCAGTATTTT. The rearrangement uses TRBV5-4 and TRBJ2-3; 10 bases line up with TRBD2. The germline V gene encodes CDR1 SGHNT and CDR2 YYREEE (reference sequence). The CDR3 is 16 residues long. Unmatched junction bases numbered 6, after V lost 2 bases and J lost 3 bases.

The chain combines TRBV28 with TRBJ2-5; D is possibly TRBD1 (5 bases). V lost 5 bases and J lost 3, with 19 bases in between. The CDR3 consists of 16 residues. CDR1 and CDR2 (germline): MDHEN, SYDVKM. CDR3 in amino acids: CASSPPYTRVKETQYF. DNA of the CDR3: TGTGCCAGCAGTCCCCCCTACACCAGGGTGAAAGAGACCCAGTACTTC.

This clone was seen just once. The rearrangement links TRBV28 to TRBJ1-2; no reliable D call. The CDR3 consists of 15 residues. Germline CDR1 and CDR2: MDHEN and SYDVKM. Trimming removed 5 bases from V and 7 bases from J, with 20 bases in between. The DNA of the CDR3 is TGTGCCAGCAGTCCACCTCGGGCCTTTGGGGTTGGCTACACCTTC. This translates into CASSPPRAFGVGYTF.

V and J are TRBV6-5 and TRBJ2-7; no definite D call. This CDR3 spans 13 amino acids. The V end lost 5 bases, the J end lost 3 bases, and 11 bases lay between the germline ends. The germline gives CDR1 MNHEY, CDR2 SVGAGI. The CDR3 region is CASSTPEGYEQYF. The CDR3 DNA reads TGTGCCAGCAGTACCCCGGAAGGCTACGAGCAGTACTTC.

V usage is TRBV21-1 and J usage is TRBJ2-7; the table calls TRBD2, which could not be checked here. TRBV21-1 has pseudogene status. This CDR3 is built from 14 residues. The CDR3 region has the DNA TGTGCCAGCTCCTCGGGCGGGGCTCCCTACGAGCAGTACTTC. Translating it yields CASSSGGAPYEQYF.

This chain links TRBV27 with TRBJ1-6; the D is unclear. The CDR3 spans 18 residues. Germline CDR1 and CDR2: MNHEY and SMNVEV (reference sequence). Trimming cost V 2 bases and J 9 bases, with 23 bases left between them. CDR3 sequence reads: CASSLRRPLGEATSPLHF. The CDR3 coding sequence is TGTGCCAGCAGTTTACGGCGCCCGTTAGGAGAGGCGACTTCACCCCTCCACTTT.

V and J are TRBV18 and TRBJ1-3; tentative D call: TRBD1 (6 bases). V shed 0 bases and J shed 5 bases, with 11 bases lying between them. CDR1 and CDR2 from the germline V gene are KGHSH and LQKENI. This CDR3 has 15 amino acids. CDR3 protein: CASSPPGGQRNTIYF. DNA of the CDR3: TGTGCCAGCTCACCACCGGGGGGGCAGAGAAACACCATATATTTT.

The gene calls are TRBV5-1 and TRBJ2-3, with 12 bases lining up with TRBD2. Germline V gene data show CDR1 as SGHRS and CDR2 as YFSETQ. CDR3 length: 20 residues. J lost 0 bases, V lost 4 bases, and 15 bases had no gene match. Written as DNA, the CDR3 is TGCGCCAGCAGCCCTACTAGCGGGGGGCTACCAGGATTTAGCACAGATACGCAGTATTTT. Translating it yields CASSPTSGGLPGFSTDTQYF.

The rearrangement joins TRBV13 to TRBJ1-3; TRBD1 is a possible D gene (6 bases). Per germline, CDR1 PRHDT and CDR2 FYEKMQ (reference sequence). V was shortened by 8 bases and J by 2 bases, with 7 bases between the two germline ends. The CDR3 loop spans 12 amino acids. The CDR3 reads CASAGAGNTIYF. The DNA of the CDR3 is TGTGCCAGCGCAGGGGCTGGAAACACCATATATTTT.

This clone was seen a handful of times. The chain links TRBV2 to TRBJ2-7, with D possibly TRBD1 on 5 matching bases. Trimming took 7 bases from V and 3 from J, leaving 7 bases between them. CDR3 length: 11 amino acids. Germline V gene sequence: CDR1 SNHLY, CDR2 FYNNEI. Here the CDR3 reads CASIRGYEQYF. CDR3 sequence (DNA): TGTGCCAGCATTAGGGGCTACGAGCAGTACTTC.

This clone has a count of ten or more. At the DNA level, this CDR3 is encoded by other sequences in the same sample as well. This chain links TRBV4-3 with TRBJ1-2; D not resolved. The CDR3 length is 16 residues. Germline V CDR1 and CDR2: LGHNA, YSLEER. The V and J ends lost 0 bases and 0 bases respectively, with 11 bases between them. The CDR3, as DNA: TGCGCCAGCAGCCAAGAGGGCGGATTCACTAACTATGGCTACACCTTC. Encoded protein: CASSQEGGFTNYGYTF.

The sample holds a few counts of this clone. The J gene is TRBJ1-6, the V gene TRBV9; TRBD1 agrees at 8 bases. Germline values: CDR1 SGDLS, CDR2 YYNGEE. V was clipped by 4 bases and J by 7 bases; unmatched bases: 4. The CDR3 is 14 amino acids. CDR3 nucleotides: TGTGCCAGCAGCCCCCGACAGGGGAATTCACCCCTCCACTTT. This codes for CASSPRQGNSPLHF.

The rearrangement joins TRBV7-8 to TRBJ2-5, with D possibly being TRBD1 (6 bases). V lost 5 bases to trimming and J lost 2 bases, with 24 bases between them. The CDR3 is 18 amino acids. Germline V gene data show CDR1 as SGHVS and CDR2 as FQNEAQ. The CDR3 DNA is TGTGCCAGCAGCCGCGCCTCCACAGGGTTAAGGGGACAAGAGACCCAGTACTTC. It yields the protein CASSRASTGLRGQETQYF.

Concerning this clone itself: Other DNA sequences in this sample translate to the same CDR3. The V call is TRBV2, the J call TRBJ2-5; 8 bases align to TRBD2. J was trimmed by 3 bases and V by 2 bases; bases with no gene match: 2. This CDR3 comprises 14 residues. Germline lookup yields CDR1 SNHLY and CDR2 FYNNEI. CDR3 sequence: CASSESGGKETQYF. CDR3 DNA sequence: TGTGCCAGCAGTGAATCGGGAGGGAAAGAGACCCAGTACTTC.

This clone showed up just a few times. V and J are TRBV7-2 and TRBJ1-1, with D maybe TRBD1 (5 bases). Germline assignment: CDR1 SGHTA and CDR2 FQGNSA. CDR3 length equals 13 residues. V was trimmed by 8 bases and J by 9 bases, leaving 19 bases between them. The CDR3 reads CASGKYGALQAFF. As DNA, the CDR3 is TGTGCCAGCGGCAAATACGGGGCACTTCAAGCTTTCTTT.

This clone was observed a handful of times. The chain carries TRBV9 and TRBJ1-3; D not resolved. Per the germline V gene, CDR1 is SGDLS and CDR2 is YYNGEE. This CDR3 comprises 17 residues. V dropped 0 bases and J dropped 0 bases, with 13 bases sitting between them. The CDR3 DNA sequence: TGTGCCAGCAGCGTAGCTCGGCAAGCTAACTCTGGAAACACCATATATTTT. Translating it yields CASSVARQANSGNTIYF.

This chain connects TRBV23-1 to TRBJ2-1; TRBD2 might be the D (7 bases). TRBV23-1 is given ORF status, its function remaining uncertain. The V end was cut by 9 bases, the J end by 1 base, with 22 bases between. CDR3 length: 17 amino acids. The CDR3 bases are TGCGCCAGGAGGCAAAAGGGGGGGCCTTCATCCTACAATGAGCAGTTCTTC. Translation: CARRQKGGPSSYNEQFF.

The chain recombines TRBV7-3 with TRBJ2-3, with a tentative D call TRBD2 (6 bases). The germline CDR1 and CDR2 sequences are SGHTA and FQGTGA. V lost 2 bases to trimming and J lost 6 bases, with 15 bases between them. The CDR3 is 15 amino acids. The CDR3 bases are TGTGCCAGCAGCTTATTTGGGGGACTGGGCGATACGCAGTATTTT. It is translated as CASSLFGGLGDTQYF. The variable domain in full, completed from reference TRBV7-3 and TRBJ2-3, reads GAGVSQTPSNKVTEKGKYVELRCDPISGHTALYWYRQSLGQGPEFLIYFQGTGAADDSGLPNDRFFAVRPEGSVSTLKIQRTERGDSAVYLCASSLFGGLGDTQYFGPGTRLTVL.

The V call is TRBV4-2, the J call TRBJ1-4; unclear D gene. This CDR3 comprises 15 residues. Germline CDR1 and CDR2: LGHNA and YNFKEQ. With 4 bases removed from V and 2 bases from J, the gap between germline ends came to 11 bases. The CDR3 sequence is CASSPGPGTNEKLFF. CDR3 nucleotides: TGTGCCAGCAGCCCCGGTCCGGGTACTAATGAAAAACTGTTTTTT.

The chain couples TRBV6-6 to TRBJ2-7; D remains ambiguous. V was clipped by 5 bases and J by 5 bases, with 10 bases between them. Germline CDR1 MNHNY, CDR2 SVGAGI (reference sequence). The CDR3 is made up of 12 amino acids. The CDR3 is CASSPGSDEQYF. In DNA, the CDR3 is TGTGCCAGCAGTCCAGGTTCAGACGAGCAGTACTTC.